These T cell receptor beta chains were read from a single sample in a study of blood T cells in healthy people across ages. TCRdb passed the 5' RACE reads through MiXCR, listing each CDR3 protein once. The sample consists of about 1.6 million distinct CDR3 sequences, around 36% of them appearing once. The sequenced sample was blood. Every receptor here comes from a woman aged 25-40 years in good health. The CDR3 runs from the conserved cysteine through the conserved F or W. D genes are given only for firm matches. Rows give clone size only sometimes, using once, few, many, or a class for an expanded clone.

>few|TRBJ1-2|-|TRBV28
TGTGCCAGCAGTCTACAGAACCTTTATGGCTACACCTTC
CASSLQNLYGYTF
>-|TRBJ1-2|-|TRBV27
TGTGCCAGCAGTTTATTGAGGGGGGTCGATGGCTACACCTTC
CASSLLRGVDGYTF
>-|TRBJ1-2|-|TRBV5-4
TGTGCCAACAGCTTGCAGCAGGGGCCTAACTATGGCTACACCTTC
CANSLQQGPNYGYTF
>-|TRBJ1-6|TRBD1|TRBV27
TGTGCCAGCTGGACAGGGGTCTCACCCCTCCACTTT
CASWTGVSPLHF
>-|TRBJ2-5|TRBD2|TRBV10-2
TGCGCCAGCAGACCCGGACTAGCGGGGGAACAATACCAGTACTTC
CASRPGLAGEQYQYF
>-|TRBJ1-2|-|TRBV30
TGTGCCTGGATTGACTCAGGGGCGCAGGGCTACACCTTC
CAWIDSGAQGYTF
>-|TRBJ1-5|-|TRBV20-1
TGCAGTGCTAGAGACGAGATCCTCCGGGATCAGCCCCAGCATTTT
CSARDEILRDQPQHF
>-|TRBJ2-5|TRBD2|TRBV4-1
TGCGCCAGCAGCCAAGATTGGGGGGGGTCCGTGAGCCAAGAGACCCAGTACTTC
CASSQDWGGSVSQETQYF
>-|TRBJ2-7|-|TRBV7-2
TGTGCCTGCAGCCGCGGCGGATACGAGCAGTACTTC
CACSRGGYEQYF
>few|TRBJ1-2|-|TRBV5-1
TGCGCCAGTGAGGAGGGACCACCCTCTTCTAGCTACACCTTC
CASEEGPPSSSYTF
>-|TRBJ2-7|TRBD2|TRBV6-1
TGTGTCAGCAGCGGGGTACTAGCGGGATGGTCCTACGAGCAGTACTTC
CVSSGVLAGWSYEQYF
>-|TRBJ2-7|-|TRBV4-2
TGTGCCAGCAGCCCCAAAACCTCTTATTTTGAGAGCTCCTACGAGCAGTACTTC
CASSPKTSYFESSYEQYF
>few|TRBJ2-3|-|TRBV3-1
TGTGCCAGCAGCCGGTCAAGCCCGAGCACAGATACGCAGTATTTT
CASSRSSPSTDTQYF
>-|TRBJ2-5|-|TRBV25-1
TGTGCCAGCAGTGAATCACTAGGGGGTGAAGAGACCCGGTACTTC
CASSESLGGEETRYF
>few|TRBJ2-2|TRBD1|TRBV4-1
TGCGCCAGCAGCAAGACAGGGGGCACCGGGGAGCTGTTTTTT
CASSKTGGTGELFF
>few|TRBJ1-5|-|TRBV4-1
TGCGCCAGCGCCTTGGGAGGGGCCATTAGCAATCAGCCCCAGCATTTT
CASALGGAISNQPQHF
>once|TRBJ2-2|-|TRBV20-1
TGCAGTGCACGACTGTATAACCCCGGGGAGCTGTTTTTT
CSARLYNPGELFF
>-|TRBJ2-1|-|TRBV2
TGTGCCAGCATACTGCGAGAGAACCACAATGAGCAGTTCTTC
CASILRENHNEQFF
>-|TRBJ2-7|TRBD1|TRBV20-1
TGCAGTGCTAGAGATGTGGAGACAGGGGGCGTTGCTTCAACCTACGAGCAGTACTTC
CSARDVETGGVASTYEQYF
>-|TRBJ2-1|TRBD2|TRBV29-1
TGCAGCGTTGAACTTGGACTAGCGGGAGTAGCGAATGAGCAGTTCTTC
CSVELGLAGVANEQFF
>-|TRBJ2-5|-|TRBV20-1
TGCAGTGCCCCAACTTCGACGAGCTCCTACAATGAGCAGTACTTC
CSAPTSTSSYNEQYF
>-|TRBJ2-1|TRBD1|TRBV6-5
TGTACCAGCAGTCGCCCGGGACAGAAATACAATGAGCAGTTCTTC
CTSSRPGQKYNEQFF
>few|TRBJ2-3|-|TRBV5-1
TGCGCCAGCAGCCTCCAACTTCCCAACCAAGATACGCAGTATTTT
CASSLQLPNQDTQYF
>few|TRBJ2-3|-|TRBV24-1
TGTGCCACCAGTGATTTTAGCGGCACAGATACGCAGTATTTT
CATSDFSGTDTQYF
>few|TRBJ2-5|-|TRBV5-1
TGCGCCAGCAGCTCCGCCCCGAGGGATACCCAGTACTTC
CASSSAPRDTQYF
>once|TRBJ2-7|TRBD1|TRBV9
TGTGCCAGCGGCGTAGAGGACAGGGCGTCCTACGAGCAGTACTTC
CASGVEDRASYEQYF
>many|TRBJ2-3|TRBD2|TRBV20-1
TGCAGTGCTCCCCACAGCGGGAGGGCCACAGATACGCAGTATTTT
CSAPHSGRATDTQYF
>-|TRBJ2-5|TRBD2|TRBV5-6
TGTGCCAGCAGCAAACTAGCGGGGGTCTACAATGAGCAGTACTTC
CASSKLAGVYNEQYF
>many|TRBJ2-7|-|TRBV3-1
TGTGCCAGCAGCGGGGTCAGGGTAGGCTACGAGCAGTACTTC
CASSGVRVGYEQYF
>few|TRBJ2-5|TRBD2|TRBV28
TGTGCCAGCAGTACCCATTACGAGGGCTTGGCTAGCGGGAGTGGGAAGACCCAGTACTTC
CASSTHYEGLASGSGKTQYF
>few|TRBJ2-1|TRBD2|TRBV27
TGTGCCAGCAGTTTATACCCGACTAGCGGGAGAGATGAGCAGTTCTTC
CASSLYPTSGRDEQFF
>many|TRBJ1-2|-|TRBV4-2
TGTGCCAGCAGCCAAGATTTAACAGGGACTGACTATGGCTACACCTTC
CASSQDLTGTDYGYTF
>-|TRBJ1-2|TRBD1|TRBV28
TGTGCCAGCAGCGAATCCAACAGGGGGCTCGCGCATGGCTACACCTTC
CASSESNRGLAHGYTF
>few|TRBJ1-4|TRBD1|TRBV6-1
TGTGCCAGCAGCTACGGGACAGGGATTTTTAATGAAAAACTGTTTTTT
CASSYGTGIFNEKLFF
>-|TRBJ2-1|TRBD2|TRBV29-1
TGCAGCGGACCGACTAGCAAAAACCATGAGCAGTTCTTC
CSGPTSKNHEQFF
>few|TRBJ2-3|-|TRBV28
TGTGCCAGCAGCCTAATCCCTAGAGATACGCAGTATTTT
CASSLIPRDTQYF
>-|TRBJ2-1|TRBD2|TRBV24-1
TGTGCCACCAGTGACCCAACTAGCGGGAGTTCCAATGAGCAGTTCTTC
CATSDPTSGSSNEQFF
>-|TRBJ2-5|-|TRBV30
TGTGCCTGGAGTGTCTACCAAGAGACCCAGTACTTC
CAWSVYQETQYF
>many|TRBJ2-7|-|TRBV29-1
TGCAGCGTTGGCCAGGGTAATAGATACGAGCAGTACTTC
CSVGQGNRYEQYF
>-|TRBJ2-5|-|TRBV20-1
TGCAGTGCTAGAGATACGGCAGAAGGGACCCAGTACTTC
CSARDTAEGTQYF
>-|TRBJ1-6|-|TRBV11-1
TGTGCCAGCAGCTGGAGCGCTATCGGGAATTCACCCCTCCACTTT
CASSWSAIGNSPLHF
>-|TRBJ2-1|-|TRBV7-2
TGTGCCAGCAGCTACCTCGGGGGCAGCAATGAGCAGTTCTTC
CASSYLGGSNEQFF
>-|TRBJ1-6|-|TRBV20-1
TGCAGTGCTGCCCCGAGCTCCTATAATTCACCCCTCCACTTT
CSAAPSSYNSPLHF
>few|TRBJ1-5|-|TRBV10-2
TGCGCCAGCAGTGGGGGCGCGGGGGGCGGCAATCAGCCCCAGCATTTT
CASSGGAGGGNQPQHF
>-|TRBJ1-1|TRBD1|TRBV7-9
TGTGCCAGCGGCTTAGGGACAGAGAAAGCTTTCTTT
CASGLGTEKAFF
>few|TRBJ2-7|-|TRBV25-1
TGTGCCAGCAGTTGGGCCTACGAGCAGTACTTC
CASSWAYEQYF
>-|TRBJ2-1|TRBD2|TRBV9
TGTGCCAGCAGCGTAGGGGGTAGCGGGAGTTTTGAGCAGTTCTTC
CASSVGGSGSFEQFF
>-|TRBJ2-3|-|TRBV20-1
TGCAGTGCTAGACCGGGAGGGGGCGCGGGAGATACGCAGTATTTT
CSARPGGGAGDTQYF